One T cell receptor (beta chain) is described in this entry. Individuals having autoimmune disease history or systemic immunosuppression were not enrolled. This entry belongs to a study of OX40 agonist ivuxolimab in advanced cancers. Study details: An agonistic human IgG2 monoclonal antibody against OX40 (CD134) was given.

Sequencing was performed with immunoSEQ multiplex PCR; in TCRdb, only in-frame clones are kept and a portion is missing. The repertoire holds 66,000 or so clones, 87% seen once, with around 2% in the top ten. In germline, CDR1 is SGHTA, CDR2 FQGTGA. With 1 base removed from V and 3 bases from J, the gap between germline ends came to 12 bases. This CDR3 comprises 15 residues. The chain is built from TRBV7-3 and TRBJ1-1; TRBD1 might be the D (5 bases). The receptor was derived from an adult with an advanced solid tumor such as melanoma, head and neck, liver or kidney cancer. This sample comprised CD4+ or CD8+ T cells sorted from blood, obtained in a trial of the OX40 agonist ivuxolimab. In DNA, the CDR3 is TGTGCCAGCAGCTTAAGTGGAGACAGAGACACTGAAGCTTTCTTT. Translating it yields CASSLSGDRDTEAFF.